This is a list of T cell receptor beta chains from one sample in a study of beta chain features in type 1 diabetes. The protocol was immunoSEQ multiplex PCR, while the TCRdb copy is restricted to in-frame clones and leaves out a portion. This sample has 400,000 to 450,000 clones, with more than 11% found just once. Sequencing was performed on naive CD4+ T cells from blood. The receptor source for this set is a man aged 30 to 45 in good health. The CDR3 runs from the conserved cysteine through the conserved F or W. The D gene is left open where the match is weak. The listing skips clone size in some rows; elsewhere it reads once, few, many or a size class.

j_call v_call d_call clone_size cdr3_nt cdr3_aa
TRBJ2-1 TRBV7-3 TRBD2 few TGTGCCAGCAGCCCTGTCGGGACTACGAGGTCGGGTGAGCAGTTCTTC CASSPVGTTRSGEQFF
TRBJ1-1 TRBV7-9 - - TGTGCCAGCAGCTTAGAAGGCTTTGAAGCTTTCTTT CASSLEGFEAFF
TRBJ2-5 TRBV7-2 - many TGTGCCAGCAGCCAAGCACGTGTTACCCAGTACTTC CASSQARVTQYF
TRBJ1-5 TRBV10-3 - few TGTGCCATCAGTGATGAGAGCTTGGGCAATCAGCCCCAGCATTTT CAISDESLGNQPQHF
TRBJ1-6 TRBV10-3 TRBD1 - TGTGCCATCAGGGAAACAGGGGGAGATTCACCCCTCCACTTT CAIRETGGDSPLHF
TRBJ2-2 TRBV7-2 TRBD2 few TGTGCCAGCAGCCTTAGCGGGAAGAACACCGGGGAGCTGTTTTTT CASSLSGKNTGELFF
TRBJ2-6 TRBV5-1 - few TGCGCCAGCAGCCTGGACGGGAGAGACTCTGGGGCCAACGTCCTGACTTTC CASSLDGRDSGANVLTF
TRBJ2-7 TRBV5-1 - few TGCGCCAGCAGCAAAGACACCTACGAGCAGTACTTC CASSKDTYEQYF
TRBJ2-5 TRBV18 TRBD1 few TGTGCCAGCTCACCGCCCGGGACAGGTGGACAAGAGACCCAGTACTTC CASSPPGTGGQETQYF
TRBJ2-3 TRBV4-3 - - TGCGCCAGCAGCCTCGGACAGTCCACAGATACGCAGTATTTT CASSLGQSTDTQYF
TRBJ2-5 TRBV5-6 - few TGTGCCAGCAGCTTGGCTCCGGGTGTCGGAGAGACCCAGTACTTC CASSLAPGVGETQYF
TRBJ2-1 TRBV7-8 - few TGTGCCAGCAGCTCAATTAGGGGGAGAGATGATGATGAGCAGTTCTTC CASSSIRGRDDDEQFF
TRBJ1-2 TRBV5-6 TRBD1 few TGTGCCAGCAGCTCGGGACAGGCGACGCCCTATGGCTACACCTTC CASSSGQATPYGYTF
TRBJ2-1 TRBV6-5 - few TGTGCCAGCAGCTATAGCGGTAGCTCCTACAATGAGCAGTTCTTC CASSYSGSSYNEQFF
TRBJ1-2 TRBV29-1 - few TGCAGCGTTGAAGCCGCCTATGGCTACACCTTC CSVEAAYGYTF
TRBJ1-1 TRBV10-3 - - TGTGCCATCAGTGGGACAGCGGACACTGAAGCTTTCTTT CAISGTADTEAFF
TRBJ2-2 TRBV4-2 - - TGTGCCAGCAGCCAGGAGGCCGGGGAGCTGTTTTTT CASSQEAGELFF
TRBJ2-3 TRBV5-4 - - TGTGCCAGCACCGCGGACAGATACACAGATACGCAGTATTTT CASTADRYTDTQYF
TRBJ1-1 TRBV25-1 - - TGTGCCAGCAGTGAATGGCAGGGGAGGAACACTGAAGCTTTCTTT CASSEWQGRNTEAFF
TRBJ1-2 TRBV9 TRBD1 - TGTGCCAGCAGCCCTCTTTCGAGGGGGCTTGGCTACACCTTC CASSPLSRGLGYTF
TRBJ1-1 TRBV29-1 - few TGCAGCGTGGACCGGGGCCGAACTGAAGCTTTCTTT CSVDRGRTEAFF
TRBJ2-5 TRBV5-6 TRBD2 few TGTGCCAGCCTCTCAGCGGGACTGGGAGAGACCCAGTACTTC CASLSAGLGETQYF
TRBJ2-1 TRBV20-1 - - TGCAGTGCTAGAGACTACAATGAGCAGTTCTTC CSARDYNEQFF
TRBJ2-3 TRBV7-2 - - TGTGCCAGCAGCTCCCAACCGACAGGGAGGGGGACAGATACGCAGTATTTT CASSSQPTGRGTDTQYF
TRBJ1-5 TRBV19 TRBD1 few TGTGCCAGTACCGCCGGGACAGGGTACAATCAGCCCCAGCATTTT CASTAGTGYNQPQHF
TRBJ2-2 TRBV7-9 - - TGTGCCAGCAGCTCGTGGACCGGGAAAGGGGAGCTGTTTTTT CASSSWTGKGELFF
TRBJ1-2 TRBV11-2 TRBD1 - TGTGCCAGCAGCTCCCGGGACAGGGTGTATGGCTACACCTTC CASSSRDRVYGYTF
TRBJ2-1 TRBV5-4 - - TGTGCCAGCAGCTTGGCTATACAGGCCTCAGTTGAGCAGTTCTTC CASSLAIQASVEQFF
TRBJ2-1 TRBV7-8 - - TGTGCCAGCAGCCCAGGGGAGGGAAGGGGCATTGAGCAGTTCTTC CASSPGEGRGIEQFF
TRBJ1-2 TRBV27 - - TGTGCCAGCAGTCCGCGGAGCAAAAGGAGCTACACCTTC CASSPRSKRSYTF
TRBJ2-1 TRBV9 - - TGTGCCAGCAGCGTAGTGGCGGGTGAGCAGTTCTTC CASSVVAGEQFF
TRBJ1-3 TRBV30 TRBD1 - TGTGCCTGGAGGGCACTTGACAGGGATGGAAACACCATATATTTT CAWRALDRDGNTIYF
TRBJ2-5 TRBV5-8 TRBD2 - TGTGCCAGCAGCTTGTTAGGACTAGCGACACAAGAGACCCAGTACTTC CASSLLGLATQETQYF